The clone carrying this TCR beta chain was counted only a few times. The source of the sample is a study of T cells after yellow fever vaccination. TCRdb passed the 5' RACE reads through MiXCR, listing each CDR3 protein once. This table has roughly 310,000 distinct CDR3 sequences, over 8% appearing once. Material: PBMCs, obtained on the day of the first yellow fever vaccination. The sequence was collected from a man younger than 30 who received the YFV17D yellow fever vaccine.

The CDR3 region has the DNA TGTGCCAGCAGCTTCACAGGGGGCACGGTTGGCGCTGAAGCTTTCTTT. Translation: CASSFTGGTVGAEAFF. This chain uses TRBV7-9 with TRBJ1-1, with 9 bases identical to TRBD1. Losses at the gene ends were 3 bases for V and 6 bases for J; bases not matched to a gene: 11. CDR1 and CDR2 (germline): SEHNR, FQNEAQ (reference sequence). CDR3 length equals 16 residues.